The 25 T cell receptor beta chains reported below all come from one sample, sequenced in a study of blood T cell repertoires in COVID-19. This table comes from immunoSEQ multiplex PCR, and its TCRdb copy is limited to in-frame clones, with some not included. The sample holds a few hundred thousand clones, approximately 90% seen once. The sequencing sample was made of PBMCs or T cells enriched from blood (not recorded which). The receptors were sampled from a woman aged 45-65 years who had recovered from COVID-19.

The chain combines TRBV9 with TRBJ1-1, with D perhaps matching TRBD1 (6 bases). CDR3 size: 14 residues. Trimming shortened V by 0 bases and J by 2 bases, and 8 bases separated the two germline ends. Per the germline V gene, CDR1 is SGDLS and CDR2 is YYNGEE. The CDR3 DNA sequence: TGTGCCAGCAGCGTAGCAGGGGATAACACTGAAGCTTTCTTT. Its translation: CASSVAGDNTEAFF.

Only a few counts were recorded for this clone. This chain links TRBV28 with TRBJ1-5; 7 bases fit TRBD1. Looked up from germline, CDR1 is MDHEN and CDR2 is SYDVKM. With V trimmed by 2 bases and J by 7 bases, 5 bases remained unmatched. The CDR3 has 14 amino acids. The CDR3 DNA follows: TGTGCCAGCAGTTTAGACAGGGTCCCCCAGCCCCAGCATTTT. Protein: CASSLDRVPQPQHF.

The chain employs TRBV28 and TRBJ1-5; perhaps TRBD1 as D (6 bases). With 4 bases removed from V and 5 bases from J, the gap between germline ends came to 12 bases. Germline CDR1 MDHEN, CDR2 SYDVKM. CDR3 length: 14 residues. CDR3 protein: CASSSGGGDQPQHF. CDR3 DNA sequence: TGTGCCAGCAGTTCTGGGGGCGGCGATCAGCCCCAGCATTTT.

The genes are TRBV10-3 and TRBJ1-2, with D perhaps TRBD1 (5 bases). CDR1 is ENHRY and CDR2 is SYGVKD in the germline V gene. V was clipped by 2 bases and J by 8 bases, with 18 bases between them. CDR3 length: 15 amino acids. CDR3 sequence reads: CAISEEGAPGQGYTF. For the CDR3, the DNA is TGTGCCATCAGTGAGGAAGGGGCACCGGGTCAGGGCTACACCTTC.

This clone was found once. The chain is built from TRBV7-2 and TRBJ1-1; 10 positions agree with TRBD1. This CDR3 comprises 16 residues. Trimming cost V 4 bases and J 5 bases; bases outside gene matches: 10. Germline values: CDR1 SGHTA, CDR2 FQGNSA. Written as DNA, the CDR3 is TGTGCCAGCAGCTCGACTCGGACAGGGGGGGTTACTGAAGCTTTCTTT. Residues: CASSSTRTGGVTEAFF.

This clone was found a few times. The chain is built from TRBV7-9 and TRBJ1-5, with D possibly matching TRBD1 (5 bases). CDR3 length: 15 residues. Trimming stripped 0 bases from V and 5 bases from J, with 11 bases between. The germline CDR1 and CDR2 sequences are SEHNR and FQNEAQ (reference sequence). In DNA form, the CDR3 reads TGTGCCAGCAGCTTAGCGCGACAGAGATATCAGCCCCAGCATTTT. It translates to CASSLARQRYQPQHF.

V usage is TRBV2 and J usage is TRBJ2-3; 7 nucleotides match TRBD1. Per germline, CDR1 SNHLY and CDR2 FYNNEI. The CDR3 is made up of 16 amino acids. V shed 8 bases and J 0 bases; nucleotides not matched to a gene: 11. The CDR3 region is CASFEGATPSTDTQYF. DNA of the CDR3: TGTGCCAGCTTTGAGGGGGCAACTCCTAGCACAGATACGCAGTATTTT.

This clone was seen only once. J is TRBJ1-1 and V is TRBV4-1, with unresolved D. CDR3 length: 15 amino acids. The V gene lost 3 bases and the J gene lost 1 base, with 12 bases spanning the gap. The germline V gene encodes CDR1 MGHRA and CDR2 YSYEKL. The CDR3, as DNA: TGCGCCAGCAGCCAGCTACTCGATCGGAACACTGAAGCTTTCTTT. Translation: CASSQLLDRNTEAFF.

The genes are TRBV5-1 and TRBJ1-2; D uncertain. The CDR3 is made up of 13 amino acids. V was cut by 0 bases and J by 4 bases, with 7 bases left in between. Germline CDR1 and CDR2: SGHRS and YFSETQ. CDR3 sequence reads: CASSLEATYGYTF. CDR3 coding DNA: TGCGCCAGCAGCTTGGAAGCAACCTATGGCTACACCTTC.

This chain connects TRBV14 to TRBJ1-3, with TRBD1 identical over 8 bases. CDR1 SGHDN and CDR2 FVKESK come from the germline V gene. CDR3 size: 16 residues. V gave up 4 bases and J gave up 0 bases; unmatched junction bases: 5. The CDR3 nucleotides read TGTGCCAGCAGCCTGACAGGGGAGTTCTCTGGAAACACCATATATTTT. This encodes CASSLTGEFSGNTIYF.

This chain uses TRBV5-1 with TRBJ2-5, with a weak D call TRBD2 (7 bases). Trimming stripped 3 bases from V and 1 base from J, with 16 bases between. The CDR3 totals 16 residues. Germline V gene sequence: CDR1 SGHRS, CDR2 YFSETQ. Written as DNA, the CDR3 is TGCGCCAGCAGCTCGACGGGCGGGGGCTTCCAAGAGACCCAGTACTTC. Protein product: CASSSTGGGFQETQYF.

Written as DNA, the CDR3 is TGTGCCAGCAGTCCTAAGGCTGATGTGGGAGCCAGCCCCCGTTCCTACGAGCAGTACTTC. Translating it yields CASSPKADVGASPRSYEQYF. The V and J genes are TRBV6-6 and TRBJ2-7; D is perhaps TRBD2 (5 bases). Germline assignment: CDR1 MNHNY and CDR2 SVGAGI (reference sequence). This CDR3 has 20 residues. Trimming shortened V by 5 bases and J by 1 base, and 30 bases separated the two germline ends.

The chain's CDR3 is CASSQILAVTNPIGTDTQYF. CDR3 bases: TGTGCCAGCAGCCAAATCCTAGCGGTTACAAACCCCATAGGGACAGATACGCAGTATTTT. The genes are TRBV28 and TRBJ2-3; 7 positions agree with TRBD2. Germline V gene lookup returns CDR1 MDHEN and CDR2 SYDVKM. The CDR3 is made up of 20 amino acids. J gave up 3 bases and V 6 bases, and 24 bases lay outside the gene matches.

This rearrangement joins TRBV7-2 to TRBJ2-2, with D possibly TRBD1 on 6 matching bases. Between the trimmed V and J ends, which lost 6 bases and 6 bases, there was a span of 20 bases. The V gene's germline CDR1 is SGHTA and CDR2 FQGNSA. The CDR3 contains 16 residues. CDR3 protein: CASSTTGTKIAGELFF. Written as DNA, the CDR3 is TGTGCCAGCAGTACTACCGGGACAAAAATCGCCGGGGAGCTGTTTTTT. Full variable domain (rest looked up from reference TRBV7-2 and TRBJ2-2): GAGVSQSPSNKVTEKGKDVELRCDPISGHTALYWYRQSLGQGLEFLIYFQGNSAPDKSGLPSDRFSAERTGGSVSTLTIQRTQQEDSAVYLCASSTTGTKIAGELFFGEGSRLTVL.

The chain carries TRBV29-1 and TRBJ2-7, with 10 bases identical to TRBD1. The CDR3 consists of 13 residues. V trimming: 4 bases; J trimming: 7 bases; junction bases outside the gene matches: 7. Germline CDR1 SQVTM, CDR2 ANQGSEA. The CDR3 loop is CSVVWDRGWEQYF. The CDR3 nucleotides are TGCAGCGTTGTGTGGGACAGGGGATGGGAGCAGTACTTC.

The rearrangement uses TRBV7-8 and TRBJ2-6; weak D call: TRBD1 (5 bases). Trimming removed 5 bases from V and 2 bases from J, with 13 bases in between. The CDR3 spans 16 residues. Germline-derived CDR1 and CDR2 are SGHVS and FQNEAQ. This CDR3 is CASSPRGRAGANVLTF. The DNA of the CDR3 is TGTGCCAGCAGCCCCCGCGGCAGGGCTGGGGCCAACGTCCTGACTTTC. Filled out from reference TRBV7-8 and TRBJ2-6, the complete variable domain reads GAGVSQSPRYKVAKRGQDVALRCDPISGHVSLFWYQQALGQGPEFLTYFQNEAQLDKSGLPSDRFFAERPEGSVSTLKIQRTQQEDSAVYLCASSPRGRAGANVLTFGAGSRLTVL.

The V call is TRBV19, the J call TRBJ2-1, with 13 nucleotides matching TRBD2. Germline V lookup: CDR1 LNHDA, CDR2 SQIVND (reference sequence). The CDR3 contains 16 residues. The junction had 10 bases not matched to a gene; V was cut back by 1 base and J by 13 bases. This CDR3 reads CASSIVLGLAGVIQFF. CDR3 nucleotides: TGTGCCAGTAGTATAGTACTAGGACTAGCGGGGGTCATTCAGTTCTTC. Using reference TRBV19 and TRBJ2-1 for the parts outside the CDR3, the full variable domain is DGGITQSPKYLFRKEGQNVTLSCEQNLNHDAMYWYRQDPGQGLRLIYYSQIVNDFQKGDIAEGYSVSREKKESFPLTVTSAQKNPTAFYLCASSIVLGLAGVIQFFGPGTRLTVL.

There are a few counts of this clone. The chain carries TRBV19 and TRBJ2-7; possibly TRBD2 for D (6 bases). The CDR3 totals 14 residues. Trimming left V 9 bases short and J 5 bases short, with 20 bases between. Germline assignment: CDR1 LNHDA and CDR2 SQIVND (reference sequence). CDR3 in amino acids: CASSGGQGLDEQYF. DNA of the CDR3: TGTGCCAGCAGCGGAGGGCAGGGTTTGGACGAGCAGTACTTC.

V gene TRBV2 combines with J gene TRBJ2-7; 7 bases are a match to TRBD1. Germline CDR1 and CDR2: SNHLY and FYNNEI. This CDR3 has 15 residues. V was pared by 3 bases and J by 5 bases, with 10 bases of the junction left unmatched. The CDR3 DNA reads as TGTGCCAGCAGTGAGCAAGGGACAGCCGGGGACGAGCAGTACTTC. Its protein product is CASSEQGTAGDEQYF.

The chain couples TRBV7-9 to TRBJ2-1; perhaps TRBD2 as D (6 bases). Germline-derived CDR1 and CDR2 are SEHNR and FQNEAQ (reference sequence). V lost 5 bases, J lost 2 bases, and 10 bases lay in between. There are 14 residues in the CDR3. Here the CDR3 reads CASSPRGTYNEQFF. CDR3 nucleotides: TGTGCCAGCAGCCCCCGGGGGACCTACAATGAGCAGTTCTTC.

This sequence joins TRBV5-1 and TRBJ1-2; 7 nucleotides line up with TRBD1. The V segment lost 0 bases and the J segment 8 bases; nucleotides outside the gene matches: 4. The CDR3 has 13 residues. Looked up from germline, CDR1 is SGHRS and CDR2 is YFSETQ. The CDR3 here is CASSLELGQGYTF. The CDR3 DNA sequence: TGCGCCAGCAGCTTGGAACTGGGACAGGGCTACACCTTC.

V is TRBV2 and J is TRBJ2-5; possible D gene TRBD2, 5 bases. Germline-derived CDR1 and CDR2 are SNHLY and FYNNEI. The CDR3 totals 14 residues. V was shortened by 6 bases and J by 5 bases, with 16 bases between the two germline ends. DNA of the CDR3: TGTGCCAGCAGGGGCCATCTACTAGAGGAGACCCAGTACTTC. Translating gives CASRGHLLEETQYF.

The chain is built from TRBV29-1 and TRBJ1-2; no clear D. V shed 4 bases and J shed 4 bases, with 13 bases lying between them. The CDR3 totals 13 residues. Germline values: CDR1 SQVTM, CDR2 ANQGSEA. The DNA of the CDR3 is TGCAGCGTTGTTTTAGAGGACTTCTATGGCTACACCTTC. It encodes CSVVLEDFYGYTF.

This clone was picked up one time. J is TRBJ1-5 and V is TRBV5-1; no definite D call. CDR1 is SGHRS and CDR2 is YFSETQ in the germline V gene. The CDR3 is made up of 15 amino acids. V gave up 5 bases and J gave up 8 bases, with 20 bases separating them. The CDR3 nucleotides read TGCGCCAGCAGACGCACGGGAGATGGGGTCGAGCCCCAGCATTTT. This sequence encodes CASRRTGDGVEPQHF.

This clone was picked up a small number of times. The chain recombines TRBV27 with TRBJ1-1, with 7 bases lining up with TRBD1. Losses at the gene ends were 5 bases for V and 2 bases for J; bases not matched to a gene: 8. Germline assignment: CDR1 MNHEY and CDR2 SMNVEV (reference sequence). This CDR3 has 15 amino acids. CDR3 DNA sequence: TGTGCCAGCAGTCCAATAGACAGGGCTAACACTGAAGCTTTCTTT. Encoded protein: CASSPIDRANTEAFF.